What follows is one T cell receptor (beta chain) and its context. The antigen remains undetermined. CDR1 and CDR2 (germline): LNHNV, YYDKDF (reference sequence). This CDR3 region has 16 residues. V was shortened by 0 bases and J by 5 bases, with 15 bases between the two germline ends. This sample was taken from a study of graft-versus-host responses after intestinal transplantation. Some clones are missing from TCRdb's copy, which holds only in-frame ones; the method was immunoSEQ multiplex PCR. In the table there are approximately 90,000 clones, over 80% of which are singletons. This sequence joins TRBV15 and TRBJ2-3; tentative D call: TRBD2 (7 bases). The TCR comes from a human donor who received an intestinal transplant. The sequencing used unstimulated CD8+ T cells sorted from spleen or lymph node cells, collected before intestinal transplant. CDR3 bases: TGTGCCACCAGCAGAGATCGGGGGCCTAGCGGAGATACGCAGTATTTT. Residues: CATSRDRGPSGDTQYF.